These 18 T cell receptor beta chains were all obtained from the same sample, sequenced in a study of T cell responses to AZD1222 COVID-19 vaccine. TCRdb keeps only in-frame clones here, not all; method: immunoSEQ multiplex PCR. There are around 160,000 clones in the sample; 80% to 85% occur only once, and roughly 4.5% lies in the top ten. This specimen consisted of peripheral blood, obtained on day 0 of MenACWY control vaccination. These receptor sequences come from an adult in good health.

V and J are TRBV7-2 and TRBJ1-3; tentative D call: TRBD1 (5 bases). The CDR3 sequence is 16 residues long. Germline V CDR1 and CDR2: SGHTA, FQGNSA. The germline V and J ends were trimmed by 3 bases and 3 bases, with 15 bases remaining between them. The CDR3 here is CASSLAGTIFGNTIYF. CDR3 coding DNA: TGTGCCAGCAGCTTGGCCGGGACGATCTTTGGAAACACCATATATTTT. The full variable domain, in which reference TRBV7-2 and TRBJ1-3 provide the parts outside the CDR3, is GAGVSQSPSNKVTEKGKDVELRCDPISGHTALYWYRQSLGQGLEFLIYFQGNSAPDKSGLPSDRFSAERTGGSVSTLTIQRTQQEDSAVYLCASSLAGTIFGNTIYFGEGSWLTVV.

The V and J genes are TRBV12-2 and TRBJ2-6. TRBV12-2 represents a pseudogene. This CDR3 has 21 residues. The CDR3 here is CASRLVEGMGERHSGANVLTF. Written as DNA, the CDR3 is TGTGCAAGTCGCTTAGTAGAAGGAATGGGGGAAAGGCACTCTGGGGCCAACGTCCTGACTTTC.

The CDR3 loop reads CASSQEAGLDEAFF. DNA of the CDR3: TGTGCCAGCAGCCAAGAGGCCGGACTAGACGAAGCTTTCTTT. This chain uses TRBV3-1 (or the pseudogene TRBV3-2) with TRBJ1-1; the D is unclear. The CDR3 contains 14 residues. Trimming cost V 0 bases and J 8 bases, with 13 bases left between them. The V gene's germline CDR1 is LGHDT and CDR2 YNNKEL (reference sequence).

This clone occurred a few times. Additional DNA sequences in this sample encode the identical CDR3. The rearrangement uses TRBV20-1 and TRBJ2-5, with D possibly being TRBD2 (6 bases). The CDR3 is 11 residues long. The germline V gene encodes CDR1 DFQATT and CDR2 SNEGSKA (reference sequence). Trimming shortened V by 5 bases and J by 5 bases, and 9 bases separated the two germline ends. The CDR3 sequence is CSARSGETQYF. The CDR3 bases are TGCAGTGCTCGGAGCGGGGAGACCCAGTACTTC.

This clone has only one observation. The chain links TRBV19 to TRBJ1-6; D is unclear. Looked up from germline, CDR1 is LNHDA and CDR2 is SQIVND (reference sequence). The CDR3 extends over 14 amino acids. V was clipped by 0 bases and J by 7 bases, with 7 bases between them. DNA for the CDR3: TGTGCCAGTAGTATAGAAGGCGCAAATTCACCCCTCCACTTT. Translated: CASSIEGANSPLHF.

This clone was counted a few times. This chain connects TRBV5-4 to TRBJ2-7, with D hard to call. This CDR3 is built from 13 residues. CDR1 is SGHNT and CDR2 is YYREEE in the germline V gene (reference sequence). V was trimmed by 0 bases and J by 3 bases, leaving 7 bases between them. CDR3 in DNA: TGTGCCAGCAGCTTGGGACCCCTCTACGAGCAGTACTTC. Translation: CASSLGPLYEQYF.

This clone occurred a few times. The V and J genes are TRBV7-2 and TRBJ1-2, with D possibly matching TRBD1 (6 bases). The V gene lost 3 bases and the J gene lost 4 bases, with 9 bases spanning the gap. The CDR3 extends over 13 amino acids. The V gene's germline CDR1 is SGHTA and CDR2 FQGNSA. The CDR3 nucleotides read TGTGCCAGCAGCTTTGGGGGCGGCTATGGCTACACCTTC. Protein: CASSFGGGYGYTF.

This chain uses TRBV7-2 with TRBJ2-2, with D perhaps TRBD1 (5 bases). Germline CDR1 is SGHTA and CDR2 is FQGNSA. The CDR3 has 13 amino acids. V was cut by 2 bases and J by 8 bases, with 9 bases left in between. The DNA for the CDR3 is TGTGCCAGCAGCTTAATAAGGGGAGGGGAGCTGTTTTTT. Its protein is CASSLIRGGELFF.

The chain is built from TRBV7-9 and TRBJ1-2, with 8 nucleotides matching TRBD1. The CDR3 is 16 residues long. The V segment lost 1 base and the J segment 8 bases; nucleotides outside the gene matches: 12. CDR1 and CDR2 from the germline V gene are SEHNR and FQNEAQ (reference sequence). The CDR3, as DNA: TGTGCCAGCAGCTTAGAATTGGGGACAGGCATGCGAGGCTACACCTTC. This translates into CASSLELGTGMRGYTF.

The V and J genes are TRBV3-1 (or the pseudogene TRBV3-2) and TRBJ2-5, with D perhaps given as TRBD1 or TRBD2 (5 bases each). Germline V lookup: CDR1 LGHDT, CDR2 YNNKEL (reference sequence). V dropped 1 base and J dropped 5 bases, with 14 bases sitting between them. This CDR3 contains 15 residues. CDR3 protein: CASSQVGDPEETQYF. CDR3 DNA: TGTGCCAGCAGCCAAGTGGGGGACCCCGAGGAGACCCAGTACTTC.

The chain joins TRBV19 to TRBJ1-6; D may be TRBD1 (5 bases). Germline lookup yields CDR1 LNHDA and CDR2 SQIVND (reference sequence). The CDR3 is 17 residues long. V was cut by 5 bases and J by 7 bases, with 21 bases left in between. CDR3 DNA sequence: TGTGCCAGTAGTCCTATAAAAGAGGAGGGGCGAAATTCACCCCTCCACTTT. It encodes CASSPIKEEGRNSPLHF.

The chain links TRBV7-8 to TRBJ2-1; 12 bases are shared with TRBD1. With 5 bases clipped from V and 10 bases from J, the junction kept 6 bases outside the gene matches. Looked up from germline, CDR1 is SGHVS and CDR2 is FQNEAQ. There are 14 residues in the CDR3. CDR3 region: CASSPGTGGWEQFF. As DNA, the CDR3 is TGTGCCAGCAGCCCCGGGACAGGGGGCTGGGAGCAGTTCTTC.

Regarding this clone: The junction and the germline gene differ at one end; a read error may be behind it. The chain employs TRBV4-2 and TRBJ1-1; D is possibly TRBD1 (5 bases). The CDR3 extends over 14 amino acids. Germline-derived CDR1 and CDR2 are LGHNA and YNFKEQ. The CDR3 nucleotides are TGTGCCAGCAGCCAAGATTGGGGGTTGAGGGCTCTGGGCTTT. Its protein is CASSQDWGLRALGF.

The genes are TRBV3-1 (or the pseudogene TRBV3-2) and TRBJ2-1, with 9 bases fitting TRBD2. The CDR3 sequence is 14 residues long. The germline CDR1 and CDR2 sequences are LGHDT and YNNKEL (reference sequence). V lost 1 base and J lost 8; bases outside the gene matches: 3. The CDR3 nucleotides read TGTGCCAGCAGCCAAGGGGGACTAGCCCATGAGCAGTTCTTC. Protein sequence: CASSQGGLAHEQFF.

V is TRBV6-4 and J is TRBJ1-5, with TRBD1 matching 9 bases. Germline CDR1 MRHNA, CDR2 SNTAGT. The CDR3 is 16 amino acids. The trim removed 7 bases at V and 4 bases at J, leaving 11 bases unmatched. Here the CDR3 reads CASKEAKDRGNQPQHF. The CDR3 bases are TGTGCCAGCAAGGAGGCTAAGGACAGGGGTAATCAGCCCCAGCATTTT.

The rearrangement links TRBV5-1 to TRBJ1-1; 10 nucleotides agree with TRBD1. J gave up 5 bases and V 6 bases, and 4 bases lay outside the gene matches. This CDR3 is 13 amino acids long. CDR1 SGHRS and CDR2 YFSETQ come from the germline V gene. This chain's CDR3 is CASTGQGGTEAFF. CDR3 sequence (DNA): TGCGCCAGCACCGGACAGGGGGGGACTGAAGCTTTCTTT.

In its sample, this clone was seen a few times. The V call is TRBV4-2, the J call TRBJ2-5, with a possible D match to TRBD2 (6 bases). This CDR3 is 13 amino acids long. Trimming took 4 bases from V and 4 from J, leaving 10 bases between them. Germline V lookup: CDR1 LGHNA, CDR2 YNFKEQ. CDR3 in DNA: TGTGCCAGCAGCCGACTAGTCGCAGAGACCCAGTACTTC. Translating gives CASSRLVAETQYF.

The V call is TRBV18, the J call TRBJ1-2; D not resolved. Germline V gene sequence: CDR1 KGHSH, CDR2 LQKENI. This CDR3 is built from 13 residues. V lost 0 bases and J 3 bases, leaving 5 bases between the germline ends. CDR3 sequence (DNA): TGTGCCAGCTCACCACCACATTACTATGGCTACACCTTC. Residues: CASSPPHYYGYTF.